This T cell receptor (beta chain) was sequenced for a study of blood T cell repertoires in COVID-19. About the study: The samples span acute and convalescent COVID-19 from the United States, Italy and Spain. The cDNA or gDNA used as material had been derived from T cells, B-cell-depleted T cells, or PBMCs.

The authors' processing: Amplification with reference gene primers provided the estimates of nucleated cell counts. The repertoire was sequenced with immunoSEQ multiplex PCR; TCRdb's copy has only in-frame clones and lacks some. V, J and clone size were drawn from that table, and D and trimming were deduced from the DNA. The sample consists of roughly 670,000 clones, about nine tenths of them appearing once. The CDR3 runs to 14 residues. The V and J ends lost 3 bases and 4 bases respectively, with 12 bases between them. Germline V CDR1 and CDR2: LGHDT, YNNKEL (reference sequence). The sequence derives from a woman younger than 35 with acute or convalescent COVID-19. The sequencing sample was made of peripheral blood. The chain couples TRBV3-1 (or the pseudogene TRBV3-2) to TRBJ1-2; possibly TRBD1 for D (5 bases). For the CDR3, the DNA is TGTGCCAGCAGCCAGGTGGGGAGGGGCTATGGCTACACCTTC. Its translation is CASSQVGRGYGYTF.